Given below is one T cell receptor (beta chain) in context. This clone's antigen is unknown. The input lacks base qualities; no much larger clone sits a single base away. The cohort comprised around 690 healthy bone marrow donors. All cohort members were sampled while nominally healthy, although unrecorded immune exposures were likely present. The donor was CMV seronegative and belonged to the group of around 400 seronegative cohort members. Each donor provided a peripheral blood sample, and peripheral blood mononuclear cells were used for TCR beta sequencing. The Qiagen DNeasy Blood Extraction Kit was used to extract genomic DNA from the blood cell samples. The record originates from a study of cytomegalovirus exposure and HLA in healthy donors (dated by TCRdb to about 2017). In terms of the full investigation: An earlier analysis of fewer than 750 of the donors reported 250 to 350 Gb of sequence data and 95 million to 120 million unique TCR beta sequences obtained from about 180 million T cells. An early release that covered about 600 HLA-typed donors contained around 300 gigabases of sequencing data and 75 million to 100 million unique TCR sequences. Of the 398 genotyped donors, about 80% fell in the genetic ancestry cluster associated with self-reported Caucasian donors. The study aimed to test whether cataloging public T cell receptors could reveal signatures of past pathogen exposure. Using immunosequencing, the study profiled T cell repertoires from around 670 subjects and related those repertoires to cytomegalovirus serostatus. In addition to the first cohort of approximately 650 subjects, a separate validation cohort of over 90 different subjects was used. The study combined high-throughput TCR immunosequencing, statistical association of individual TCRs with disease status, and machine learning to predict cytomegalovirus infection status. A later analysis re-analyzed previously published TCR beta repertoires from several hundred donors and added high-resolution HLA genotyping to study TCR occurrence patterns. In the later analysis, no new phenotypic data were used to find candidate immune exposures; instead, reliance was placed on TCR beta sequences and their occurrence across donors. In an earlier analysis of roughly 600 of the donors, high-throughput TCR beta sequencing was used to judge whether each TCR beta V gene segment behaved as functional or pseudogenic. Donor age, sex, ethnicity and CMV serostatus were collected together with the repertoire data. A later genetic analysis used genome-wide SNP genotypes for about 60% of the roughly 700 donors, treating that subset as a discovery cohort. All discovery cohort repertoires had been generated using a single sequencing platform. Class I and class II HLA loci were covered by the typing at four-digit resolution. The number of typed donors differed by locus: about 620-630 for A, B, C, DRB1 and DQB1; 522 for DQA1; around 580 for DPA1; and 450 to 480 for DPB1. About five DR-DQ haplotypes were handled as single units for association and clustering because linkage in the cohort was strong. Among roughly 400 genotyped donors of the cohort, an average of around 240,000 unique TCR beta nucleotide sequences were sequenced per donor, approximately 20% of them non-productive.

Ends trimmed: V by 1 base, J by 2 bases; bases unmatched to a gene: 5. The CDR3 sequence holds 16 residues, the cysteine and phenylalanine included. The retained sequence is limited to the CDR3, 48 bases, with the frame set at the first base. CDR1 and CDR2, looked up from the germline V gene (reference sequence), are LNHDA and SQIVND. Receptor amplification or capture employed the immunoSEQ multiplex PCR assay. A mixture of 60 forward primers for TCR Vbeta segments and 13 reverse primers for TCR Jbeta segments was used in the multiplex PCR. A multiplex PCR assay on genomic DNA amplified the CDR3 region of rearranged TCR beta genes. The Illumina HiSeq System was used to sequence the amplified TCR beta libraries as 87-base-pair reads. As for the original processing: Across the 670 or so repertoires, a later analysis counted roughly 77 million unique TCR beta chains, some 11 million of which were shared by at least two donors. To remove PCR and sequencing errors, raw reads were error-corrected and collapsed into unique sequences using a nearest-neighbor algorithm that merged closely related sequences. V, D and J gene segments were assigned by aligning CDR3 sequences to IMGT reference sequences. For a sequence to be retained, a match of at least six nucleotides was required to both a V gene segment and a J gene segment. A rearrangement counted as productive if the CDR3 had no stop codons and remained in frame with V and J, and every other rearrangement counted as non-productive. Following IMGT convention, CDR3 was defined as the stretch from the second conserved V-encoded cysteine up to the conserved J-encoded phenylalanine. The earlier analysis of about 570 of the donors excluded any sequence lacking an unambiguous match to a single V gene segment. In an earlier analysis of some 590 of the donors, V segments were called functional above 56.7% productive rearrangements and were called segregating when the between-donor standard deviation exceeded 5%. To diagnose cytomegalovirus status from the catalog of TCR beta chain sequences, a statistical classification framework was built. In a later analysis, V and J genes were assigned by comparing TCR nucleotide sequences against IMGT/GENE-DB human TR gene sequences. Using the TCRdist pipeline, a later analysis assigned CDR3 sequences along with most-parsimonious VDJ recombination scenarios. In a later analysis, each TCR beta chain was defined by its CDR3 amino acid sequence together with its V-gene family, and reads lacking a unique V-gene family were excluded. To address suspected cross-contamination and a sequencing artifact, a later analysis removed several hundred highly shared, low-generation-probability nucleotide sequences. In a later analysis, a clonal expansion index was calculated for each public chain from normalized within-repertoire ranks of inferred template counts. Generation probabilities in a later analysis came from a VDJ recombination model fitted to out-of-frame rearrangements, and those results were checked against IGoR. Hypergeometric tests were used in a later analysis to score TCR-TCR, TCR-HLA and TCR-CMV co-occurrence, with a repertoire-size bias correction applied to the TCR pairs. A later analysis estimated false discovery rates by permuting HLA or CMV assignments 20 times. In a later analysis, co-occurring TCRs were grouped with DBSCAN, and TCRdist sequence similarity was added when clustering was performed within HLA-allele-positive subsets. For co-occurrence clustering, repertoires with fewer than 30,000 or more than 120,000 public chains were excluded, along with 5 or 6 repertoires with anomalous nucleotide sharing. Held by TCRdb, this immuneACCESS table contains in-frame sequences only and omits some clones. Under half of the omission traces to an unresolved V gene where checked; the cause of the rest is unknown. V and J calls and clone size are those listed in that table; D and trimming were worked out from the DNA. The sample table lists roughly 150,000 clones, 60% to 80% of them with a count of one. The ten largest clonotypes hold approximately 2% of the sample.

General conclusions and limits of the study: In the study, some 160 TCR beta chains were listed as associated with cytomegalovirus. According to a later genetic analysis, donors in an Asian-associated ancestry cluster had fewer N-insertions in productive TCRs than the approximately 610-donor mean. Seventeen rarely observed V segments, including chromosome 9 orphons, were excluded from the earlier analysis of some 590 of the donors because counts were too low. In vitro tests confirmed that three of the cytomegalovirus-associated TCR beta chains recognize cytomegalovirus antigens. Compared with equally common non-associated chains, HLA-associated TCR beta chains in a later analysis were more clonally expanded and had lower generation probabilities. The 87-base-pair reads could not distinguish some IMGT-functional V segments, including TRBV6-2 and TRBV6-3, so those segments were excluded. A further reported finding was that TCR beta sequences accurately predicted the HLA-A and HLA-B alleles for most subjects in the first cohort. Because some donors lacked HLA typing at each locus, the association tests relied only on the typed subset. A later analysis reported that several top co-occurrence clusters appeared linked to parvovirus B19, influenza, CMV and Epstein-Barr virus. It was suggested by the authors that the approach could potentially be generalized to other disease states and immunological phenotypes. In an earlier analysis of approximately 590 of the donors, most TCR beta V segments appeared in productive rearrangements about 87% or about 30% of the time, broadly matching IMGT annotations. In this cohort, only TCR beta chains were sequenced, and detectable features were limited by the absence of alpha or paired-chain data. Correlated functional status among segregating V segments might reflect linkage disequilibrium, but an unknown experimental factor could not be ruled out. When HLA alleles, especially DR and DQ, strongly co-occurred, attributing TCR associations to individual alleles was difficult. A cluster of highly shared sequence variants was judged likely to be a technical artifact of the sequencing pipeline. Most CMV-associated TCR beta chains appeared to be HLA-restricted in a later analysis, and the HLA associations seemed to be driven largely by CMV exposure. The only immune exposure information available for the cohort was CMV serostatus. In a later analysis, about 16,000 TCR beta sequences were associated with specific HLA alleles at a false discovery rate of 0.05. Most TCR sequences were seen in very few donors, while some public TCRs were found in many individuals. In a later analysis, TCR association rates were found to vary across HLA loci, with the most associated TCRs seen for DRB1 alleles and the fewest for HLA-C alleles. The classifier was reported to diagnose cytomegalovirus status with high specificity and sensitivity in both the original cohort and the validation cohort. In a later genetic analysis, a missense DCLRE1C variant was associated with V-gene and J-gene trimming of TCR beta chains, and the association was replicated in an independent cohort. The presence/absence analyses assumed that sequencing depth was roughly uniform across donors, and that assumption may not be true.

The receptor's source is a man aged 25-45 years in good health and CMV-seronegative. The V gene is TRBV19 and the J gene is TRBJ1-5; TRBD1 agrees with 7 junctional bases. The specimen sequenced was PBMCs. CDR3 region: CASSIGNRGGNQPQHF. At the DNA level, the sequence is TGTGCCAGTAGTATAGGAAACAGGGGAGGCAATCAGCCCCAGCATTTT.